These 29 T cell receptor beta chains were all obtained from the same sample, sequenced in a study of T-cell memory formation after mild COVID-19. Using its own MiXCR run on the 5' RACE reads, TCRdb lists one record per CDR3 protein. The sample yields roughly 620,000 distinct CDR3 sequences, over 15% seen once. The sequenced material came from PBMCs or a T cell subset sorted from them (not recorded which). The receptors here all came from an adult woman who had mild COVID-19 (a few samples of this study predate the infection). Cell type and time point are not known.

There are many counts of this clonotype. CDR3 sequence: CASSQGLAGGPRNEQFF. The CDR3 DNA reads as TGTGCCAGCAGTCAGGGACTAGCGGGGGGGCCTCGAAATGAGCAGTTCTTC. The rearrangement uses TRBV28 and TRBJ2-1; 16 bases are shared with TRBD2. CDR1 and CDR2 (germline): MDHEN, SYDVKM. This CDR3 is 17 amino acids long. Trimming cost V 5 bases and J 7 bases; bases outside gene matches: 8.

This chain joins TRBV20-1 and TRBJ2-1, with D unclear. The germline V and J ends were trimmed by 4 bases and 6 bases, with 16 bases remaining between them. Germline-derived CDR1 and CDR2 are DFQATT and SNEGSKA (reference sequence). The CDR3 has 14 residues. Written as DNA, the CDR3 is TGCAGTGCTATAGACTTCACCAAGGGCAATGAGCAGTTCTTC. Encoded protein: CSAIDFTKGNEQFF.

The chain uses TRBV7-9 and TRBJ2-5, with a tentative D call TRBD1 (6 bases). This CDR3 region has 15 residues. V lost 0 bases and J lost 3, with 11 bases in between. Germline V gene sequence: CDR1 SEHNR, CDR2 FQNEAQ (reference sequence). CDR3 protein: CASSLALRDKETQYF. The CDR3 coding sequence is TGTGCCAGCAGCTTAGCCCTCCGGGACAAAGAGACCCAGTACTTC.

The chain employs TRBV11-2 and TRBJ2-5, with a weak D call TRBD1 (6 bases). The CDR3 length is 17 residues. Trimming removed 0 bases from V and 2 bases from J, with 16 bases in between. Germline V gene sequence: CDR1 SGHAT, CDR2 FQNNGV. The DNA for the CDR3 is TGTGCCAGCAGCTTAGAGAGTCCAGGAACAGGGCAAGAGACCCAGTACTTC. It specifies CASSLESPGTGQETQYF.

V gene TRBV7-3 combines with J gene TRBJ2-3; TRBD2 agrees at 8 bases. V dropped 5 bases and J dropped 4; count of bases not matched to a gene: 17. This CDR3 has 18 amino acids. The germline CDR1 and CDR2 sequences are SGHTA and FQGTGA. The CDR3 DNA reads TGTGCCAGCAGCGCAAAAGACGGGCAAGCGGGAGATTCAGATACGCAGTATTTT. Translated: CASSAKDGQAGDSDTQYF.

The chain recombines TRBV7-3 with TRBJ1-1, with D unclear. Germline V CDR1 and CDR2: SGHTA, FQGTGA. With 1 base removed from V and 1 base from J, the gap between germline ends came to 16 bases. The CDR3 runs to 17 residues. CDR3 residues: CASSLIAVRTANTEAFF. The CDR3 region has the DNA TGTGCCAGCAGCTTAATCGCGGTAAGGACGGCGAACACTGAAGCTTTCTTT.

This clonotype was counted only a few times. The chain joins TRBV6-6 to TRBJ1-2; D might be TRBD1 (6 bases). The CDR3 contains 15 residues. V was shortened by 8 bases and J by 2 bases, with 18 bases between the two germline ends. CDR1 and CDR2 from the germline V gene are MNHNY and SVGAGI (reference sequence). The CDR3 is CASLRIGGRNYGYTF. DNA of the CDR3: TGTGCCAGCCTTCGAATCGGGGGGCGGAACTATGGCTACACCTTC.

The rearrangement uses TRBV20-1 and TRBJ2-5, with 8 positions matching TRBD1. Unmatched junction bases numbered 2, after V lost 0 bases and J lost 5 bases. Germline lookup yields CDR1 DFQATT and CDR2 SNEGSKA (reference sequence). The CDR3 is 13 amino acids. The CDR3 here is CSARDDRGETQYF. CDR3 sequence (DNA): TGCAGTGCTAGAGACGACAGGGGCGAGACCCAGTACTTC.

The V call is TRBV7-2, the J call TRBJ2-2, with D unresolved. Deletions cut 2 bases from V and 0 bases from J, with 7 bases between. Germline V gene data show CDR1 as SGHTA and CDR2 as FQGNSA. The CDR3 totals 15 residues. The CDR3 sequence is CASSLLTPNTGELFF. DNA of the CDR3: TGTGCCAGCAGCTTATTGACGCCGAACACCGGGGAGCTGTTTTTT.

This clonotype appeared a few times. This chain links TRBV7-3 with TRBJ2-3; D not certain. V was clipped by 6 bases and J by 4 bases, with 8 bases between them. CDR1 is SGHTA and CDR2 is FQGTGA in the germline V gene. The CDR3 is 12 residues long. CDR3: CASRRAADTQYF. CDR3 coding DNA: TGTGCCAGCAGAAGGGCAGCAGATACGCAGTATTTT.

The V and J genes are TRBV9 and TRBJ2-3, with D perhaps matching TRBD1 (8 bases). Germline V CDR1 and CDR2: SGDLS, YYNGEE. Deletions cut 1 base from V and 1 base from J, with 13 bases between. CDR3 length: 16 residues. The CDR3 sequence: CASSVRTGRGTDTQYF. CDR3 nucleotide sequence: TGTGCCAGCAGCGTAAGGACAGGGAGGGGCACAGATACGCAGTATTTT.

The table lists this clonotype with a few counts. In DNA form, the CDR3 reads TGCAGTGCTAGCGACAGGGGAGTCTACGAGCAGTACTTC. Protein sequence: CSASDRGVYEQYF. V and J are TRBV20-1 and TRBJ2-7; TRBD1 aligns across 8 bases. The CDR3 covers 13 residues. The V gene end was trimmed by 3 bases and the J gene end by 3 bases; junction bases not matched to a gene: 4. The germline gives CDR1 DFQATT, CDR2 SNEGSKA (reference sequence).

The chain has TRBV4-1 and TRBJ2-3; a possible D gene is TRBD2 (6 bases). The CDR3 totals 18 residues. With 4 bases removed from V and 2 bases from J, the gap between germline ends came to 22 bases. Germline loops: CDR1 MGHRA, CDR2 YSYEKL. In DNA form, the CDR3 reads TGCGCCAGCAGCCGCTGGGGCGGGGCCAACGAGAACACAGATACGCAGTATTTT. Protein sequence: CASSRWGGANENTDTQYF.

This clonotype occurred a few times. The CDR3 here is CATSDRDRVPEKLFF. The CDR3 DNA follows: TGTGCCACCAGTGACCGAGACAGGGTTCCGGAAAAACTGTTTTTT. The gene calls are TRBV24-1 and TRBJ1-4; TRBD1 agrees at 7 bases. With V trimmed by 4 bases and J by 8 bases, 9 bases remained unmatched. The CDR3 contains 15 residues. Germline CDR1 KGHDR, CDR2 SFDVKD.

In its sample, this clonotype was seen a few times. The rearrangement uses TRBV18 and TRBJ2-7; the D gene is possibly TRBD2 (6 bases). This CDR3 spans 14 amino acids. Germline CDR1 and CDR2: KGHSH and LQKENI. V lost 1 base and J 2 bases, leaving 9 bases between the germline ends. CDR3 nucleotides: TGTGCCAGCTCACCACGCCGGGAGACCTACGAGCAGTACTTC. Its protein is CASSPRRETYEQYF.

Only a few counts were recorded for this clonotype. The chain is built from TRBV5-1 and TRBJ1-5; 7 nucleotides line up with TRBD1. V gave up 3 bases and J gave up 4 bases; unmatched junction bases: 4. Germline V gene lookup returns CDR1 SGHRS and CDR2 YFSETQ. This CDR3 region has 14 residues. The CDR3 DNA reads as TGCGCCAGCAGCTGGACAGGTCCGAATCAGCCCCAGCATTTT. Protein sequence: CASSWTGPNQPQHF. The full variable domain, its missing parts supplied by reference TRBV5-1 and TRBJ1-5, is KAGVTQTPRYLIKTRGQQVTLSCSPISGHRSVSWYQQTPGQGLQFLFEYFSETQRNKGNFPGRFSGRQFSNSRSEMNVSTLELGDSALYLCASSWTGPNQPQHFGDGTRLSIL.

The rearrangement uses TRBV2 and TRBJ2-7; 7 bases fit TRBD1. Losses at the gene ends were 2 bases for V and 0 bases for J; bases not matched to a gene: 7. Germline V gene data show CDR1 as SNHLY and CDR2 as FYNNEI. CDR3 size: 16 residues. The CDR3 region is CASSERQGVASYEQYF. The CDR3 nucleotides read TGTGCCAGCAGTGAACGTCAGGGGGTCGCCTCCTACGAGCAGTACTTC.

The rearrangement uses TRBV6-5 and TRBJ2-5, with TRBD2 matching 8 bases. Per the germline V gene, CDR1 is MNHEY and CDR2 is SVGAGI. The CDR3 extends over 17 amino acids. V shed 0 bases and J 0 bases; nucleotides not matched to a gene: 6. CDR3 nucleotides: TGTGCCAGCAGTTACTCTAGGGCTAGCGGGTACCAAGAGACCCAGTACTTC. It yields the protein CASSYSRASGYQETQYF.

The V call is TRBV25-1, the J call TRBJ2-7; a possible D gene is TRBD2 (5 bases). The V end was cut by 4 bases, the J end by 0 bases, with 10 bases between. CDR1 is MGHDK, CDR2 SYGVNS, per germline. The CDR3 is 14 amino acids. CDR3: CASSVVGSSYEQYF. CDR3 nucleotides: TGTGCCAGCAGTGTGGTGGGGAGCTCCTACGAGCAGTACTTC.

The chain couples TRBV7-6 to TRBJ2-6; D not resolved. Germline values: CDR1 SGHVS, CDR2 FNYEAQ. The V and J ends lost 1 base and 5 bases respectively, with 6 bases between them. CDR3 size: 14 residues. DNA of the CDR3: TGTGCCAGCAGCTTAGGTGGTAGGGCCAACGTCCTGACTTTC. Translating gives CASSLGGRANVLTF.

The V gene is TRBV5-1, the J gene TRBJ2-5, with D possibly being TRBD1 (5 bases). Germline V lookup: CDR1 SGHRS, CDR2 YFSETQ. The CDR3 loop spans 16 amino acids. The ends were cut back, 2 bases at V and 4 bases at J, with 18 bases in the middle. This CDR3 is CASSFSPIGAAETQYF. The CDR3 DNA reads TGCGCCAGCAGCTTTTCCCCCATAGGGGCGGCAGAGACCCAGTACTTC.

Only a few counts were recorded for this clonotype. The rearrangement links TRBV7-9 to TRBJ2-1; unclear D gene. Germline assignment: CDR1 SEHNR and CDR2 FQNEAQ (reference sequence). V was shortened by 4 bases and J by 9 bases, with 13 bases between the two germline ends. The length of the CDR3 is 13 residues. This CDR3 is CASSSVPGFEQFF. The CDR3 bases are TGTGCCAGCAGCTCAGTTCCAGGATTTGAGCAGTTCTTC. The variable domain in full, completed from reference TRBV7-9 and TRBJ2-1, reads DTGVSQNPRHKITKRGQNVTFRCDPISEHNRLYWYRQTLGQGPEFLTYFQNEAQLEKSRLLSDRFSAERPKGSFSTLEIQRTEQGDSAMYLCASSSVPGFEQFFGPGTRLTVL.

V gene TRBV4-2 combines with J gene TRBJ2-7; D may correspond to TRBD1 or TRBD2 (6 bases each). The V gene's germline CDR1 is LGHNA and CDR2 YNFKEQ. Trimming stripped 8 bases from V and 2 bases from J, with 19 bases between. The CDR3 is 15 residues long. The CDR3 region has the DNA TGTGCCAGCCGTGGGGGGCCGGGAACTCCCTACGAGCAGTACTTC. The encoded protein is CASRGGPGTPYEQYF.

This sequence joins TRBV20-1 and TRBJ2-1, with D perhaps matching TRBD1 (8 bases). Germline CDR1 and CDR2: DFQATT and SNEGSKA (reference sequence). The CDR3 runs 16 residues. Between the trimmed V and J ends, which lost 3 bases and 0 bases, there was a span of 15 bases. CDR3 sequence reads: CSARGTGGGSYNEQFF. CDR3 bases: TGCAGTGCTAGGGGAACAGGGGGGGGCTCCTACAATGAGCAGTTCTTC.

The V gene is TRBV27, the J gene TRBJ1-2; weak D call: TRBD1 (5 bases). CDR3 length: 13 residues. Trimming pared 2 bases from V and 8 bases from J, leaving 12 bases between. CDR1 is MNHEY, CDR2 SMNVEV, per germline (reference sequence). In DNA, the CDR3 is TGTGCCAGCAGTTTAAGGGGAACGTGGGGCTACACCTTC. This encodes CASSLRGTWGYTF.

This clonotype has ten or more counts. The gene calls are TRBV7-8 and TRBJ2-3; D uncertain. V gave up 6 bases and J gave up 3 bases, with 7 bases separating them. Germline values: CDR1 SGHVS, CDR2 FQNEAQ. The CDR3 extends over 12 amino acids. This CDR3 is CASRARTDTQYF. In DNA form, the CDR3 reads TGTGCCAGCAGGGCCCGGACAGATACGCAGTATTTT.

CDR3 residues: CSATPGTGVNTEAFF. For the CDR3, the DNA is TGCAGTGCCACTCCCGGGACAGGGGTGAACACTGAAGCTTTCTTT. The chain joins TRBV20-1 to TRBJ1-1; 10 bases line up with TRBD1. With 6 bases clipped from V and 0 bases from J, the junction kept 7 bases outside the gene matches. Germline loops: CDR1 DFQATT, CDR2 SNEGSKA (reference sequence). This CDR3 has 15 residues.

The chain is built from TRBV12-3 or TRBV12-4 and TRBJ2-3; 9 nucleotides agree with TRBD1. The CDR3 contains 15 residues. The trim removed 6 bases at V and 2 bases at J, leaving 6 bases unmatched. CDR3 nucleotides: TGTGCCAGCAGGCTGGACAGGGGAGACACAGATACGCAGTATTTT. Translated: CASRLDRGDTDTQYF.

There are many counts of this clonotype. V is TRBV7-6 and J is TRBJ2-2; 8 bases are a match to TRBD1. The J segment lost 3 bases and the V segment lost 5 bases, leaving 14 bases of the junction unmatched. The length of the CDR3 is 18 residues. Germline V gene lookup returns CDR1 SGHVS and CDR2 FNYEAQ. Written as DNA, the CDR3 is TGTGCCAGCAGCGTTCGTATCGGGCACAGGGGGTACACCGGGGAGCTGTTTTTT. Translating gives CASSVRIGHRGYTGELFF.